The 10 T cell receptor beta chains presented below share a single source sample, sequenced in a study of technical replicates of blood from several donors (dated by TCRdb to about 2017). The library was made by the immunoSEQ multiplex PCR assay. TCRdb took this table from immuneACCESS and kept in-frame rearrangements with V and J called. Such tables lack part of the clones; where checked against another copy, unresolved V genes explain under half of the gap, and the rest is unexplained. This sample lists around 100,000 clones; 95% to 96% were detected once. 0.21% of the sample rests with the top ten. Sequencing input: T cells isolated from PBMCs. These TCRs come from a human donor in good health.

This clone was detected only once. The gene calls are TRBV5-1 and TRBJ2-3; 9 bases line up with TRBD1. The CDR3 totals 14 residues. V was clipped by 4 bases and J by 6 bases; unmatched bases: 6. In germline, CDR1 is SGHRS, CDR2 YFSETQ. The CDR3 region is CASSPGQGSDTQYF. Written as DNA, the CDR3 is TGCGCCAGCAGCCCGGGACAGGGATCTGATACGCAGTATTTT.

The gene calls are TRBV28 and TRBJ2-7; 8 nucleotides align to TRBD2. This CDR3 spans 14 amino acids. V dropped 6 bases and J dropped 5; count of bases not matched to a gene: 9. Germline values: CDR1 MDHEN, CDR2 SYDVKM. The CDR3 protein is CASSITGTRDEQYF. CDR3 DNA: TGTGCCAGCAGCATAACCGGGACTAGAGACGAGCAGTACTTC.

The chain combines TRBV4-1 with TRBJ2-7; 8 bases fit TRBD2. Germline CDR1 and CDR2: MGHRA and YSYEKL. V was pared by 2 bases and J by 2 bases, with 8 bases of the junction left unmatched. The CDR3 totals 16 residues. The CDR3 here is CASSQKSGSPTYEQYF. CDR3 nucleotide sequence: TGCGCCAGCAGCCAAAAAAGCGGGAGCCCAACCTACGAGCAGTACTTC.

The gene calls are TRBV28 and TRBJ1-4, with TRBD1 matching over 10 bases. This CDR3 spans 15 amino acids. The germline V gene encodes CDR1 MDHEN and CDR2 SYDVKM. J was trimmed by 5 bases and V by 0 bases; bases with no gene match: 0. The CDR3 DNA is TGTGCCAGCAGTTTATGGGGACAGGGGAATGAAAAACTGTTTTTT. Protein sequence: CASSLWGQGNEKLFF.

The chain links TRBV2 to TRBJ1-2, with D possibly being TRBD1 (6 bases). Germline CDR1 SNHLY, CDR2 FYNNEI. Trimming took off 6 bases at V and 1 base at J, with 15 bases between the two ends. The CDR3 covers 15 residues. Here the CDR3 DNA reads TGTGCCAGCAGCGTCGGACAGACAATTAACTATGGCTACACCTTC. It is translated as CASSVGQTINYGYTF.

This chain joins TRBV30 and TRBJ2-2; no clear D gene. V was pared by 3 bases and J by 2 bases, with 19 bases between. The CDR3 covers 17 residues. Per germline, CDR1 GTSNPN and CDR2 SVGIG (reference sequence). The CDR3 reads CAWSLPVAASNTGELFF. DNA for the CDR3: TGTGCCTGGAGCCTACCGGTCGCTGCTAGTAACACCGGGGAGCTGTTTTTT.

This chain joins TRBV27 and TRBJ2-7; D possibly corresponds to TRBD1 (5 bases). Trimming cost V 10 bases and J 1 base, with 17 bases left between them. The CDR3 extends over 14 amino acids. The V gene's germline CDR1 is MNHEY and CDR2 SMNVEV (reference sequence). CDR3 nucleotide sequence: TGTGCCATCAGAACTATGGGGCGGTCCTACGAGCAGTACTTC. The encoded protein is CAIRTMGRSYEQYF.

CDR3 sequence reads: CASSSRDRADTQYF. Written as DNA, the CDR3 is TGCGCCAGCAGCTCTCGGGACAGGGCAGATACGCAGTATTTT. V is TRBV5-1 and J is TRBJ2-3; 9 bases match TRBD1. Germline V gene data show CDR1 as SGHRS and CDR2 as YFSETQ. The CDR3 runs to 14 residues. J lost 4 bases, V lost 3 bases, and 3 bases had no gene match.

This clone has a single count. The J gene is TRBJ2-7, the V gene TRBV28; maybe TRBD2 (6 bases). Trimming removed 8 bases from V and 4 bases from J, with 12 bases in between. The CDR3 has 12 amino acids. The germline CDR1 and CDR2 sequences are MDHEN and SYDVKM. The CDR3 spells CASGRAGYEQYF. The CDR3 DNA reads as TGTGCCAGCGGTAGGGCGGGGTACGAGCAGTACTTC.

J is TRBJ2-1 and V is TRBV7-9; tentatively, D is TRBD1 (6 bases). Germline V lookup: CDR1 SEHNR, CDR2 FQNEAQ (reference sequence). Trimming stripped 4 bases from V and 4 bases from J, with 14 bases between. The CDR3 runs 15 residues. The CDR3 bases are TGTGCCAGCAGCTCCTCGGACAGCCGGTACAATGAGCAGTTCTTC. Encoded protein: CASSSSDSRYNEQFF. Looking up the rest from reference TRBV7-9 and TRBJ2-1 gives the full variable domain: DTGVSQNPRHKITKRGQNVTFRCDPISEHNRLYWYRQTLGQGPEFLTYFQNEAQLEKSRLLSDRFSAERPKGSFSTLEIQRTEQGDSAMYLCASSSSDSRYNEQFFGPGTRLTVL.